These T cell receptor beta chains were read from a single sample in a study of T cell changes during pregnancy in multiple sclerosis. Sequenced by immunoSEQ multiplex PCR; TCRdb stores in-frame clones only, minus some. The data hold about 120,000 clones, with approximately 93% observed a single time. The starting material was peripheral blood, obtained before pregnancy. These receptors came from a female donor with multiple sclerosis, enrolled in a pregnancy study. The CDR3 runs from the conserved cysteine through the conserved F or W. Fields, in order: V gene, J gene, clone size, D gene, CDR3 protein, CDR3 DNA. The D gene is left open where the match is weak. Part of the rows lack a size; the others show once, few, many or a class for expanded clones.

v_gene: TRBV30
j_gene: TRBJ1-1
abundance: -
d_gene: -
CDR3aa: CAWSTRGAEAFF
CDR3nt: TGTGCCTGGAGTACCAGGGGTGCTGAAGCTTTCTTT

v_gene: TRBV4-1
j_gene: TRBJ2-7
abundance: -
d_gene: TRBD2
CDR3aa: CASSPGEGYEQYF
CDR3nt: TGCGCCAGCAGCCCCGGGGAGGGCTACGAGCAGTACTTC

v_gene: TRBV2
j_gene: TRBJ1-1
abundance: -
d_gene: -
CDR3aa: CASPGGVAEAFF
CDR3nt: TGTGCCAGCCCGGGGGGGGTGGCTGAAGCTTTCTTT

v_gene: TRBV18
j_gene: TRBJ1-1
abundance: once
d_gene: -
CDR3aa: CASSQFKGNLNTEAFF
CDR3nt: TGTGCCAGCTCTCAGTTTAAGGGGAACTTGAACACTGAAGCTTTCTTT

v_gene: TRBV4-2
j_gene: TRBJ2-6
abundance: once
d_gene: TRBD1
CDR3aa: CASSRGTGGSLGTNVLTF
CDR3nt: TGTGCCAGCAGCCGGGGGACAGGGGGCTCCCTCGGGACCAACGTCCTGACTTTC

v_gene: TRBV7-2
j_gene: TRBJ2-2
abundance: -
d_gene: TRBD2
CDR3aa: CASSLGLAGNFGELFF
CDR3nt: TGTGCCAGCAGCTTGGGACTAGCGGGAAACTTCGGGGAGCTGTTTTTT

v_gene: TRBV27
j_gene: TRBJ1-3
abundance: -
d_gene: -
CDR3aa: CASSPMSGARGNTIYF
CDR3nt: TGTGCCAGCAGTCCAATGTCAGGGGCAAGAGGAAACACCATATATTTT

v_gene: TRBV27
j_gene: TRBJ2-7
abundance: -
d_gene: TRBD2
CDR3aa: CASSFAGGFYEQYF
CDR3nt: TGTGCCAGCAGTTTTGCGGGGGGCTTTTACGAGCAGTACTTC

v_gene: TRBV2
j_gene: TRBJ2-2
abundance: once
d_gene: -
CDR3aa: CASRDGGFWANTGELFF
CDR3nt: TGTGCCAGCAGGGATGGGGGGTTTTGGGCCAACACCGGGGAGCTGTTTTTT

v_gene: TRBV7-9
j_gene: TRBJ2-1
abundance: -
d_gene: -
CDR3aa: CASSLLEIDEQFF
CDR3nt: TGTGCCAGCAGCTTATTAGAGATCGATGAGCAGTTCTTC

v_gene: TRBV12-5
j_gene: TRBJ1-2
abundance: -
d_gene: -
CDR3aa: CASGFSLSPSGGYTF
CDR3nt: TGTGCTAGTGGTTTCTCCCTCTCACCCTCGGGGGGCTACACCTTC

v_gene: TRBV30
j_gene: TRBJ2-2
abundance: once
d_gene: TRBD2
CDR3aa: CAWSWGGVTGELFF
CDR3nt: TGTGCCTGGAGTTGGGGGGGGGTCACCGGGGAGCTGTTTTTT

v_gene: TRBV6-5
j_gene: TRBJ1-5
abundance: -
d_gene: TRBD1
CDR3aa: CASRGDRGSNQPQHF
CDR3nt: TGTGCCAGCAGGGGGGACAGGGGGAGCAATCAGCCCCAGCATTTT

v_gene: TRBV28
j_gene: TRBJ2-7
abundance: once
d_gene: -
CDR3aa: CASSWFYGQPYEQYF
CDR3nt: TGTGCCAGCAGTTGGTTTTACGGACAGCCCTACGAGCAGTACTTC

v_gene: TRBV7-9
j_gene: TRBJ2-5
abundance: -
d_gene: -
CDR3aa: CASSPGSIIETQYF
CDR3nt: TGTGCCAGCAGCCCGGGTTCTATAATAGAGACCCAGTACTTC

v_gene: TRBV30
j_gene: TRBJ2-7
abundance: -
d_gene: -
CDR3aa: CAWSQPTKQGWEQYF
CDR3nt: TGTGCCTGGAGCCAACCGACGAAACAGGGTTGGGAGCAGTACTTC

v_gene: TRBV5-1
j_gene: TRBJ2-5
abundance: -
d_gene: TRBD2
CDR3aa: CASSLILAGIQETQYF
CDR3nt: TGCGCCAGCAGCTTGATCCTAGCGGGGATACAAGAGACCCAGTACTTC

v_gene: TRBV5-1
j_gene: TRBJ1-2
abundance: once
d_gene: -
CDR3aa: CASSLDVQGNYGYTF
CDR3nt: TGCGCCAGCAGCTTGGACGTACAGGGTAACTATGGCTACACCTTC

v_gene: TRBV5-6
j_gene: TRBJ1-1
abundance: -
d_gene: -
CDR3aa: CASSLAGNTEAFF
CDR3nt: TGTGCCAGCAGCTTGGCAGGGAACACTGAAGCTTTCTTT

v_gene: TRBV5-1
j_gene: TRBJ2-7
abundance: once
d_gene: -
CDR3aa: CASSLGGSVYEQYF
CDR3nt: TGCGCCAGCAGCTTGGGTGGTAGCGTGTACGAGCAGTACTTC

v_gene: TRBV6-1
j_gene: TRBJ2-2
abundance: once
d_gene: TRBD2
CDR3aa: CASRTSGRGTGELFF
CDR3nt: TGTGCCAGCAGAACAAGCGGGAGAGGAACCGGGGAGCTGTTTTTT

v_gene: TRBV6-5
j_gene: TRBJ2-7
abundance: -
d_gene: TRBD1
CDR3aa: CASSYRGTGSVGQYF
CDR3nt: TGTGCCAGCAGTTACAGGGGGACAGGGAGTGTCGGACAGTACTTC

v_gene: TRBV14
j_gene: TRBJ2-2
abundance: -
d_gene: TRBD2
CDR3aa: CASSRTSGSRNGELFF
CDR3nt: TGTGCCAGCAGCAGGACTAGCGGGAGCAGAAACGGGGAGCTGTTTTTT

v_gene: TRBV27
j_gene: TRBJ1-5
abundance: -
d_gene: -
CDR3aa: CASRMLTGGNQPQHF
CDR3nt: TGTGCCAGCAGAATGCTAACCGGGGGCAATCAGCCCCAGCATTTT

v_gene: TRBV5-1
j_gene: TRBJ1-3
abundance: -
d_gene: TRBD1
CDR3aa: CASSLGTAGNTIYF
CDR3nt: TGCGCCAGCAGCCTTGGGACAGCTGGAAACACCATATATTTT

v_gene: TRBV5-6
j_gene: TRBJ2-5
abundance: -
d_gene: TRBD1
CDR3aa: CASSLNRGETQYF
CDR3nt: TGTGCCAGCAGCTTAAACAGGGGAGAGACCCAGTACTTC

v_gene: TRBV29-1
j_gene: TRBJ2-2
abundance: -
d_gene: TRBD1
CDR3aa: CSVGLTGSNTGELFF
CDR3nt: TGCAGCGTTGGGTTGACAGGGTCGAACACCGGGGAGCTGTTTTTT

v_gene: TRBV28
j_gene: TRBJ1-4
abundance: -
d_gene: -
CDR3aa: CASSTEQGADEKLFF
CDR3nt: TGTGCCAGCTCCACCGAACAGGGTGCGGATGAAAAACTGTTTTTT

v_gene: TRBV7-2
j_gene: TRBJ2-7
abundance: -
d_gene: TRBD2
CDR3aa: CASSPRLAGGEQYF
CDR3nt: TGTGCCAGCAGCCCCCGACTAGCGGGAGGCGAGCAGTACTTC

v_gene: TRBV6-5
j_gene: TRBJ1-2
abundance: -
d_gene: -
CDR3aa: CASSRPDRSHGYTF
CDR3nt: TGTGCCAGCAGCCGCCCCGACAGGAGCCATGGCTACACCTTC

v_gene: TRBV19
j_gene: TRBJ2-2
abundance: -
d_gene: -
CDR3aa: CASTRGGTGELFF
CDR3nt: TGTGCCAGTACACGTGGCGGCACCGGGGAGCTGTTTTTT

v_gene: TRBV7-2
j_gene: TRBJ2-1
abundance: -
d_gene: -
CDR3aa: CASSLGQEYNEQFF
CDR3nt: TGTGCCAGCAGCTTAGGACAGGAATACAATGAGCAGTTCTTC

v_gene: TRBV2
j_gene: TRBJ2-7
abundance: -
d_gene: TRBD1
CDR3aa: CASSRTGRYEQYF
CDR3nt: TGTGCCAGCAGTAGGACAGGGCGATACGAGCAGTACTTC

v_gene: TRBV7-9
j_gene: TRBJ2-5
abundance: -
d_gene: -
CDR3aa: CASSLAGGPETQYF
CDR3nt: TGTGCCAGCAGCTTAGCGGGGGGGCCGGAGACCCAGTACTTC

v_gene: TRBV7-6
j_gene: TRBJ2-7
abundance: -
d_gene: TRBD2
CDR3aa: CASSSTSGRAQLYEQYF
CDR3nt: TGTGCCAGCAGCTCCACTAGCGGGAGGGCCCAATTGTACGAGCAGTACTTC

v_gene: TRBV4-2
j_gene: TRBJ2-5
abundance: -
d_gene: -
CDR3aa: CASSQDPGLEKETQYF
CDR3nt: TGTGCCAGCAGCCAAGACCCGGGACTCGAGAAGGAGACCCAGTACTTC

v_gene: TRBV2
j_gene: TRBJ2-5
abundance: -
d_gene: TRBD2
CDR3aa: CASSDVVLAGVGETQYF
CDR3nt: TGTGCCAGCAGTGACGTGGTCCTAGCGGGAGTGGGGGAGACCCAGTACTTC

v_gene: TRBV5-4
j_gene: TRBJ1-1
abundance: -
d_gene: -
CDR3aa: CASSQGLRVLANTEAFF
CDR3nt: TGTGCCAGCAGCCAAGGTCTCAGGGTTTTAGCCAACACTGAAGCTTTCTTT